These 20 T cell receptor beta chains were all obtained from the same sample, sequenced in a study of long-term antiretroviral therapy in people with HIV. At survey level, the immunoSEQ assay was run in its v3.0 version. Assay used: immunoSEQ multiplex PCR; TCRdb lists only in-frame clones, some missing. Among about 27,000 clones listed, about 82% were seen once. The sample here was unsorted PBMCs, taken 0.8 years before starting antiretroviral therapy. These receptors were taken from a man between 18 and 29 years old with HIV.

The chain carries TRBV9 and TRBJ2-7; 7 nucleotides match TRBD2. The trim removed 3 bases at V and 2 bases at J, leaving 8 bases unmatched. Germline V gene lookup returns CDR1 SGDLS and CDR2 YYNGEE. The CDR3 has 15 residues. CDR3 nucleotide sequence: TGTGCCAGCAGCGCCGCCGGGACTACGGCCTACGAGCAGTACTTC. Its protein product is CASSAAGTTAYEQYF.

A single count supports this clone. The genes are TRBV5-1 and TRBJ2-7; no clear D gene. The CDR3 totals 15 residues. Germline V CDR1 and CDR2: SGHRS, YFSETQ. V was trimmed by 0 bases and J by 3 bases, leaving 13 bases between them. CDR3 coding DNA: TGCGCCAGCAGCTTGGAAGTTTCTGTAAACTACGAGCAGTACTTC. It encodes CASSLEVSVNYEQYF.

V is TRBV27 and J is TRBJ1-2; D perhaps matches TRBD1 (5 bases). Germline V lookup: CDR1 MNHEY, CDR2 SMNVEV (reference sequence). V was shortened by 2 bases and J by 2 bases, with 12 bases between the two germline ends. The CDR3 has 15 amino acids. The CDR3 sequence: CASSLAGRINYGYTF. The CDR3 nucleotides are TGTGCCAGCAGTTTAGCAGGGCGAATCAACTATGGCTACACCTTC.

This rearrangement joins TRBV6-4 to TRBJ2-1; 11 bases map to TRBD2. CDR3 size: 15 residues. J gave up 4 bases and V 3 bases, and 2 bases lay outside the gene matches. CDR1 is MRHNA, CDR2 SNTAGT, per germline. The CDR3 here is CASSDRLAGYNEQFF. The DNA of the CDR3 is TGTGCCAGCAGTGATAGACTAGCGGGATACAATGAGCAGTTCTTC.

The chain links TRBV5-8 to TRBJ2-3; the match to TRBD2 covers 10 bases. The CDR3 totals 18 residues. J lost 0 bases, V lost 5 bases, and 12 bases had no gene match. From germline, CDR1 is SGHTS and CDR2 YDEGEE. This CDR3 is CASSFRTSGRPSTDTQYF. The CDR3 DNA reads TGTGCCAGCAGTTTTAGGACTAGCGGCCGACCTAGCACAGATACGCAGTATTTT.

This clone was seen once. J is TRBJ2-7 and V is TRBV6-1; D call uncertain. V lost 4 bases and J 0 bases, leaving 13 bases between the germline ends. The CDR3 length is 15 residues. The germline V gene encodes CDR1 MNHNS and CDR2 SASEGT. CDR3 nucleotide sequence: TGTGCCAGCAGTGTTCGGTACCTGAGCTCCTACGAGCAGTACTTC. This translates into CASSVRYLSSYEQYF.

V and J are TRBV30 and TRBJ1-5; D perhaps matches TRBD1 (6 bases). CDR3 size: 13 residues. Trimming took off 8 bases at V and 1 base at J, with 12 bases between the two ends. Germline V gene data show CDR1 as GTSNPN and CDR2 as SVGIG (reference sequence). CDR3 region: CAASQGSNQPQHF. In DNA, the CDR3 is TGTGCCGCCTCACAGGGAAGCAATCAGCCCCAGCATTTT. Complete variable domain (other parts from reference TRBV30 and TRBJ1-5): SQTIHQWPATLVQPVGSPLSLECTVEGTSNPNLYWYRQAAGRGLQLLFYSVGIGQISSEVPQNLSASRPQDRQFILSSKKLLLSDSGFYLCAASQGSNQPQHFGDGTRLSIL.

V usage is TRBV29-1 and J usage is TRBJ1-3, with 7 nucleotides matching TRBD1. The CDR3 extends over 14 amino acids. The ends lost 7 bases at V and 4 bases at J; junction bases unmatched: 10. Germline lookup yields CDR1 SQVTM and CDR2 ANQGSEA. The CDR3: CSAFGDSSGNTIYF. In DNA form, the CDR3 reads TGCAGCGCTTTCGGGGACAGTTCAGGAAACACCATATATTTT.

There are a few counts of this clone. The chain combines TRBV6-1 with TRBJ1-1, with D perhaps matching TRBD1 (5 bases). V lost 0 bases, J lost 4 bases, and 6 bases lay in between. The germline CDR1 and CDR2 sequences are MNHNS and SASEGT. The CDR3 runs to 13 residues. Here the CDR3 DNA reads TGTGCCAGCAGTGAAGCTCAGGGCACTGAAGCTTTCTTT. Its translation: CASSEAQGTEAFF.

In its sample, this clone was seen a few times. J is TRBJ2-3 and V is TRBV15, with D possibly being TRBD1 (5 bases). The CDR3 length is 12 residues. V was shortened by 5 bases and J by 6 bases, with 9 bases between the two germline ends. Per germline, CDR1 LNHNV and CDR2 YYDKDF (reference sequence). Written as DNA, the CDR3 is TGTGCCACCAGCGGAGCAGGGGATACGCAGTATTTT. Its protein product is CATSGAGDTQYF.

This chain joins TRBV7-6 and TRBJ2-5; D is possibly TRBD2 (6 bases). The CDR3 totals 13 residues. The germline V and J ends were trimmed by 1 base and 6 bases, with 9 bases remaining between them. Per the germline V gene, CDR1 is SGHVS and CDR2 is FNYEAQ. In DNA form, the CDR3 reads TGTGCCAGCAGCTTAGGTGCGGGAAAGACCCAGTACTTC. Its translation: CASSLGAGKTQYF.

The chain employs TRBV19 and TRBJ1-2; a possible D gene is TRBD1 (5 bases). The length of the CDR3 is 14 residues. Trimming shortened V by 5 bases and J by 0 bases, and 10 bases separated the two germline ends. The V gene's germline CDR1 is LNHDA and CDR2 SQIVND (reference sequence). CDR3 DNA sequence: TGTGCCAGTAGTTTCAGGGAGGCTAACTATGGCTACACCTTC. Protein sequence: CASSFREANYGYTF.

V and J are TRBV30 and TRBJ2-7; 7 bases are shared with TRBD2. The CDR3 covers 13 residues. Unmatched junction bases numbered 4, after V lost 0 bases and J lost 5 bases. CDR1 is GTSNPN and CDR2 is SVGIG in the germline V gene (reference sequence). Here the CDR3 reads CAWSVFAGDEQYF. The CDR3 nucleotides are TGTGCCTGGAGTGTATTTGCGGGAGACGAGCAGTACTTC. The variable domain in full, with the rest retrieved from reference TRBV30 and TRBJ2-7, is SQTIHQWPATLVQPVGSPLSLECTVEGTSNPNLYWYRQAAGRGLQLLFYSVGIGQISSEVPQNLSASRPQDRQFILSSKKLLLSDSGFYLCAWSVFAGDEQYFGPGTRLTVT.

The chain is built from TRBV4-1 and TRBJ1-1, with D unresolved. The CDR3 has 14 residues. With 4 bases removed from V and 0 bases from J, the gap between germline ends came to 9 bases. In germline, CDR1 is MGHRA, CDR2 YSYEKL. CDR3 bases: TGCGCCAGCAGCCTCAACGTCCTGAACACTGAAGCTTTCTTT. The encoded protein is CASSLNVLNTEAFF.

This clone was detected only once. The V and J genes are TRBV7-6 and TRBJ1-6; D gene unclear. This CDR3 has 15 residues. CDR1 SGHVS and CDR2 FNYEAQ come from the germline V gene. V was shortened by 5 bases and J by 9 bases, with 17 bases between the two germline ends. In DNA form, the CDR3 reads TGTGCCAGCAGCCAAGGCCGTGGACTGGGTTCACCCCTCCACTTT. It translates to CASSQGRGLGSPLHF.

The chain employs TRBV4-3 and TRBJ1-5; 7 nucleotides align to TRBD1. V lost 3 bases, J lost 7 bases, and 12 bases stayed unmatched. The CDR3 extends over 16 amino acids. Germline lookup yields CDR1 LGHNA and CDR2 YSLEER. The CDR3 is CASSQGRQGSEQPQHF. CDR3 sequence (DNA): TGCGCCAGCAGCCAGGGCAGACAGGGATCGGAACAGCCCCAGCATTTT.

The chain couples TRBV19 to TRBJ1-2; D may be TRBD1 (5 bases). Looked up from germline, CDR1 is LNHDA and CDR2 is SQIVND (reference sequence). V was pared by 3 bases and J by 0 bases, with 8 bases between. The CDR3 runs 14 residues. Written as DNA, the CDR3 is TGTGCCAGTAGTATCACAGGAACTAACTATGGCTACACCTTC. Protein product: CASSITGTNYGYTF.

V gene TRBV21-1 combines with J gene TRBJ1-6; the D segment call TRBD1 is taken from the table without a DNA check. TRBV21-1 is a pseudogene locus. This CDR3 has 14 amino acids. The CDR3 reads CASSNGTTNSPLHF. As DNA, the CDR3 is TGTGCCAGCAGCAATGGGACAACAAATTCACCCCTCCACTTT.

This rearrangement joins TRBV9 to TRBJ1-3, with D tentatively TRBD1 (6 bases). The CDR3 extends over 16 amino acids. Germline CDR1 SGDLS, CDR2 YYNGEE. V lost 0 bases to trimming and J lost 1 base, with 11 bases between them. CDR3: CASSVVGGLSGNTIYF. In DNA form, the CDR3 reads TGTGCCAGCAGCGTAGTCGGGGGCCTTTCTGGAAACACCATATATTTT. The full variable domain, with the rest looked up from reference TRBV9 and TRBJ1-3, is DSGVTQTPKHLITATGQRVTLRCSPRSGDLSVYWYQQSLDQGLQFLIQYYNGEERAKGNILERFSAQQFPDLHSELNLSSLELGDSALYFCASSVVGGLSGNTIYFGEGSWLTVV.

The gene calls are TRBV5-1 and TRBJ2-7; D is perhaps TRBD1 or TRBD2 (5 bases each). Germline lookup yields CDR1 SGHRS and CDR2 YFSETQ. This CDR3 comprises 15 residues. With 0 bases removed from V and 3 bases from J, the gap between germline ends came to 13 bases. Here the CDR3 DNA reads TGCGCCAGCAGCTTGGAGCCGGGACGGATCTACGAGCAGTACTTC. The encoded protein is CASSLEPGRIYEQYF. The complete variable domain, with remaining parts taken from reference TRBV5-1 and TRBJ2-7, reads KAGVTQTPRYLIKTRGQQVTLSCSPISGHRSVSWYQQTPGQGLQFLFEYFSETQRNKGNFPGRFSGRQFSNSRSEMNVSTLELGDSALYLCASSLEPGRIYEQYFGPGTRLTVT.